This T cell receptor beta chain was found in a study of tumor-infiltrating lymphocytes in primary liver carcinoma. General study findings and limits: The overlap of tumor-adjacent and tumor-blood pairs was smaller than that of tumor region pairs.

From unsorted bulk tissue weighing roughly 17-32 mg, DNA and RNA were co-extracted. This clonotype has ten or more counts. Antigen unknown. The ends lost 8 bases at V and 6 bases at J; junction bases unmatched: 11. Looked up from germline, CDR1 is SGHVS and CDR2 is FQNEAQ. This CDR3 is 15 amino acids long. Production of TCR beta cDNA used around 500 ng total RNA together with a constant-region primer. ARM-PCR was slightly modified, and three nested multiplex PCR rounds with it gave rise to the TCR beta libraries. The first two PCR rounds, nine to ten cycles each, used TRBV1-TRBV30 forward primers and a C-beta reverse primer. TCRdb used MiXCR to reprocess the multiplex PCR reads, holding one entry per CDR3 protein. The table has about 120,000 distinct CDR3 sequences, about two thirds seen once.

The chain carries TRBV7-8 and TRBJ2-3, with 10 positions matching TRBD1. The sample was tumor-adjacent normal liver tissue. This sequence originates from a woman aged 55-70 years with primary liver carcinoma and hepatitis B virus infection. This CDR3 is CASGRDRGPWDTQYF. DNA of the CDR3: TGTGCCAGCGGCCGGGACAGGGGCCCTTGGGATACGCAGTATTTT.